The 4 T cell receptor beta chains listed next were all sequenced from one sample in a study of shared clonotypes between healthy human individuals. Here immunoSEQ multiplex PCR was the method, and the copy in TCRdb shows in-frame clones only, minus some. Of 1,400,000 or so clones in the sample, around 98.5% were seen once. Sequencing used naive CD4+ T cells sorted from blood. The subset is: CD45RA+ positively selected. These receptors all stem from a man younger than 40 in good health.

The chain combines TRBV19 with TRBJ1-4; 7 bases map to TRBD1. The CDR3 extends over 16 amino acids. After removal of 6 bases from V and 1 base from J, the junction contained 8 bases not matched to a gene. Germline V gene lookup returns CDR1 LNHDA and CDR2 SQIVND (reference sequence). CDR3 sequence (DNA): TGTGCCAGTAGCCCCCGACAGGGCGGAACTAATGAAAAACTGTTTTTT. This codes for CASSPRQGGTNEKLFF.

The chain joins TRBV5-4 to TRBJ2-1; D unclear. Germline V gene lookup returns CDR1 SGHNT and CDR2 YYREEE (reference sequence). The CDR3 runs to 14 residues. V lost 5 bases and J 9 bases, leaving 18 bases between the germline ends. The CDR3 nucleotides are TGTGCCAGCAGATCGCTCGGCTTTTCGAGTGAGCAGTTCTTC. Translated, it gives CASRSLGFSSEQFF.

The rearrangement joins TRBV7-2 to TRBJ2-7; the D is unclear. The V gene lost 5 bases and the J gene lost 9 bases, with 20 bases spanning the gap. From germline, CDR1 is SGHTA and CDR2 FQGNSA. The CDR3 has 14 residues. CDR3 protein: CASSQDGRSFGQYF. The CDR3 DNA is TGTGCCAGCAGCCAGGATGGACGGTCCTTCGGGCAGTACTTC.

The chain uses TRBV5-6 and TRBJ2-1; the D gene is possibly TRBD2 (6 bases). CDR1 is SGHDT, CDR2 YYEEEE, per germline. The V end lost 4 bases, the J end lost 9 bases, and 20 bases lay between the germline ends. CDR3 length: 15 amino acids. The CDR3 spells CASSRGTPSYSEQFF. The CDR3 DNA reads TGTGCCAGCAGCCGGGGGACTCCCTCATATAGTGAGCAGTTCTTC.